Listed here are 10 T cell receptor beta chains from one sample, sequenced in a study of blood T cell repertoires in COVID-19. Data came from immunoSEQ multiplex PCR; TCRdb stores just in-frame clones and leaves some out. The repertoire holds some 150,000 clones, approximately 89% seen once, with around 0.77% in the top ten. Source material: PBMCs or T cells enriched from blood (not recorded which). The receptor set was obtained from a woman aged 18-30 years who had recovered from COVID-19.

In nucleotides, the CDR3 is TGTGCCAGTACCCCGGACAGGAGCAATCAGCCCCAGCATTTT. Translating it yields CASTPDRSNQPQHF. The J gene is TRBJ1-5, the V gene TRBV19; the match to TRBD1 covers 7 bases. The CDR3 has 14 residues. Germline-derived CDR1 and CDR2 are LNHDA and SQIVND (reference sequence). The trim removed 7 bases at V and 1 base at J, leaving 4 bases unmatched.

The chain is built from TRBV29-1 and TRBJ1-2; 8 bases map to TRBD1. This CDR3 spans 12 amino acids. The V and J ends lost 7 bases and 1 base, in that order; junction bases with no gene match: 2. Germline V gene sequence: CDR1 SQVTM, CDR2 ANQGSEA. The CDR3 sequence: CSAGQGNYGYTF. CDR3 DNA sequence: TGCAGCGCTGGACAGGGTAACTATGGCTACACCTTC.

The rearrangement links TRBV3-1 (or the pseudogene TRBV3-2) to TRBJ2-3; perhaps TRBD2 as D (6 bases). Looked up from germline, CDR1 is LGHDT and CDR2 is YNNKEL (reference sequence). V was shortened by 5 bases and J by 2 bases, with 14 bases between the two germline ends. This CDR3 is 15 amino acids long. DNA of the CDR3: TGTGCCAGCAGCTCCCTAGCGAGATCCACAGATACGCAGTATTTT. Translated: CASSSLARSTDTQYF.

CDR3 sequence (DNA): TGTGCCAGCAGCTTCAGGAGGGCGTGGCAGCCCCAGCATTTT. Encoded protein: CASSFRRAWQPQHF. The J gene is TRBJ1-5, the V gene TRBV5-6, with D hard to call. V dropped 2 bases and J dropped 7 bases, with 13 bases sitting between them. Germline CDR1 and CDR2: SGHDT and YYEEEE. This CDR3 is 14 amino acids long.

This chain joins TRBV28 and TRBJ2-3, with D possibly being TRBD2 (6 bases). This CDR3 contains 15 residues. V was trimmed by 4 bases and J by 3 bases, leaving 14 bases between them. Germline lookup yields CDR1 MDHEN and CDR2 SYDVKM. The CDR3 DNA is TGTGCCAGCAGTTCTATGGCCGGGAGTACAGATACGCAGTATTTT. It is translated as CASSSMAGSTDTQYF. Full variable domain (missing parts from reference TRBV28 and TRBJ2-3): DVKVTQSSRYLVKRTGEKVFLECVQDMDHENMFWYRQDPGLGLRLIYFSYDVKMKEKGDIPEGYSVSREKKERFSLILESASTNQTSMYLCASSSMAGSTDTQYFGPGTRLTVL.

The rearrangement uses TRBV5-1 and TRBJ2-5; 9 bases are shared with TRBD2. CDR1 and CDR2 from the germline V gene are SGHRS and YFSETQ. The V and J ends lost 3 bases and 4 bases, in that order; junction bases with no gene match: 7. The CDR3 is 15 amino acids. The CDR3 loop reads CASSSGLAELETQYF. DNA of the CDR3: TGCGCCAGCAGCTCGGGACTAGCCGAGCTAGAGACCCAGTACTTC.

This clone came up once. This chain connects TRBV3-1 (or the pseudogene TRBV3-2) to TRBJ2-1; 10 nucleotides match TRBD2. This CDR3 contains 15 residues. Germline trimming cut 4 bases from V and 4 bases from J; bases unmatched to any gene: 4. CDR1 is LGHDT, CDR2 YNNKEL, per germline (reference sequence). In DNA form, the CDR3 reads TGTGCCAGCAGCCTTCGGACTAGCGGATACAATGAGCAGTTCTTC. It encodes CASSLRTSGYNEQFF.

This clone was counted once. This chain joins TRBV7-6 and TRBJ1-1; 8 bases agree with TRBD1. CDR3 size: 14 residues. V gave up 5 bases and J gave up 5 bases; unmatched junction bases: 7. The germline V gene encodes CDR1 SGHVS and CDR2 FNYEAQ. The CDR3: CASSLGQVGTEAFF. The CDR3 bases are TGTGCCAGCAGCCTGGGACAGGTGGGAACTGAAGCTTTCTTT.

The V gene is TRBV4-1, the J gene TRBJ2-7, with 11 bases fitting TRBD1. The CDR3 is 15 amino acids. The J segment lost 5 bases and the V segment lost 6 bases, leaving 9 bases of the junction unmatched. Germline CDR1 MGHRA, CDR2 YSYEKL. Here the CDR3 reads CASRLGTGGRHEQYF. As DNA, the CDR3 is TGCGCCAGCAGACTTGGGACAGGGGGTCGCCACGAGCAGTACTTC.

The V gene is TRBV27, the J gene TRBJ2-1; the D is unclear. Per germline, CDR1 MNHEY and CDR2 SMNVEV (reference sequence). The CDR3 is 11 residues long. V lost 5 bases to trimming and J lost 4 bases, with 3 bases between them. The CDR3 protein is CASSTYNEQFF. The CDR3 DNA reads TGTGCCAGCAGTACTTACAATGAGCAGTTCTTC.